The present T cell receptor beta chain was sequenced within a study of blood T cell repertoires in COVID-19. Study background: Samples taken during acute and convalescent COVID-19 were collected in the United States, Italy and Spain.

TCRdb's copy holds only in-frame clones and misses some; the assay was immunoSEQ multiplex PCR. Of some 260,000 clones detected, about 80% appear once; the ten largest clones hold over 4%. This TCR was recovered from a man under 40 with acute COVID-19. The sequenced sample consisted of PBMCs or T cells enriched from blood (not recorded which).

Here the CDR3 DNA reads TGCAGCGTAGATCAGGGGAACACTGAAGCTTTCTTT. The encoded protein is CSVDQGNTEAFF. The rearrangement links TRBV29-1 to TRBJ1-1; weak D call: TRBD1 (5 bases). The CDR3 consists of 12 residues. The V gene lost 6 bases and the J gene lost 1 base, with 9 bases spanning the gap. Per germline, CDR1 SQVTM and CDR2 ANQGSEA.